The clone carrying this T cell receptor beta chain was seen more than once but under ten times. The target antigen is unknown. The repertoire was sequenced with immunoSEQ multiplex PCR; TCRdb's copy has only in-frame clones and lacks some. The sample has roughly 24,000 clones; about 75% are singletons. Germline V gives CDR1 SGHVS, CDR2 FQNEAQ. Trimming took off 1 base at V and 4 bases at J, with 13 bases between the two ends. This CDR3 has 15 amino acids. This sample is part of a study of cytotoxic CD8 clonotypes in ibrutinib-treated CLL. Study background: Included were 11 to 12 relapsed/refractory and 15 treatment-naive patients, of whom roughly 17 were IGHV unmutated. Response samples were obtained once patients had received a median about 12 months of treatment, range 6 to 36. Study-level findings and limits: Public clonotypes, rarely seen, contracted or held steady on treatment. Clonality was higher at baseline than in age-matched healthy donors and tracked circulating CD8+ T-cell counts.

V and J are TRBV7-8 and TRBJ1-1; no firm D call. The TCR originated in a human donor with chronic lymphocytic leukemia. Sequencing was performed on PBMCs, taken after 24 months of ibrutinib treatment. CDR3: CASSLVPRLGTEAFF. CDR3 DNA: TGTGCCAGCAGCTTAGTTCCCAGATTGGGCACTGAAGCTTTCTTT.